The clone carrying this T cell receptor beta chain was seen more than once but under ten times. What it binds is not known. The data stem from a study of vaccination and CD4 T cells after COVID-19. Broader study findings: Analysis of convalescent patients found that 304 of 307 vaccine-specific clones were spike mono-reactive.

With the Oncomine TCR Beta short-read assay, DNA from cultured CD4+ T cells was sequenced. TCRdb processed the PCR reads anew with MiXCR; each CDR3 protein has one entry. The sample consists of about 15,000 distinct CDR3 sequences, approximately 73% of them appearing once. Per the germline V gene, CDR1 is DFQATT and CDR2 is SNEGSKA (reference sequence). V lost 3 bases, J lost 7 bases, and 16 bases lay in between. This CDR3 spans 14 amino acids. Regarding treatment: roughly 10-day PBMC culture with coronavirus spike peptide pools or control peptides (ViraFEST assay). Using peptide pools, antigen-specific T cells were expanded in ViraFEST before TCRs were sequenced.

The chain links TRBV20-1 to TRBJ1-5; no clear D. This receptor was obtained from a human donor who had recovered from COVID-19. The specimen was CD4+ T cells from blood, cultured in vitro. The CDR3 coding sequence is TGCAGTGCTAGTTCGGTCCCTGGGGTACAGCCCCAGCATTTT. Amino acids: CSASSVPGVQPQHF.